This passage covers 23 T cell receptor beta chains from one sample sequenced in a study of control samples from healthy donors and cancer patients. Produced via immunoSEQ multiplex PCR; TCRdb's table is partial and in-frame only. Here the sample spans tens of thousands of clones, around nine tenths being singletons. The sample consisted of PBMCs. All receptors come from a woman between 45 and 65 years old with colorectal cancer.

The V call is TRBV5-4, the J call TRBJ1-2; possibly TRBD1 for D (6 bases). V was clipped by 4 bases and J by 5 bases, with 18 bases between them. The CDR3 covers 15 residues. CDR1 and CDR2 from the germline V gene are SGHNT and YYREEE (reference sequence). The CDR3, as DNA: TGTGCCAGCAGCGCGCGGACAGAGGGAGGTTATGGCTACACCTTC. Its protein is CASSARTEGGYGYTF.

The chain couples TRBV28 to TRBJ1-2; possible D gene TRBD1, 5 bases. V shed 11 bases and J shed 4 bases, with 11 bases lying between them. Per the germline V gene, CDR1 is MDHEN and CDR2 is SYDVKM. This CDR3 has 11 residues. CDR3: CAAGEVYGYTF. CDR3 DNA sequence: TGTGCCGCGGGGGAAGTCTATGGCTACACCTTC.

The CDR3 sequence is CASSLEAAWNTGELFF. In DNA, the CDR3 is TGTGCCAGCAGCTTGGAGGCGGCCTGGAACACCGGGGAGCTGTTTTTT. The rearrangement links TRBV5-6 to TRBJ2-2; no clear D. V lost 0 bases to trimming and J lost 1 base, with 10 bases between them. CDR1 is SGHDT and CDR2 is YYEEEE in the germline V gene. There are 16 residues in the CDR3.

The chain employs TRBV11-3 and TRBJ2-1; 8 nucleotides line up with TRBD1. The CDR3 covers 14 residues. CDR1 and CDR2 from the germline V gene are SGHNT and YENEEA. V gave up 6 bases and J gave up 4 bases; unmatched junction bases: 5. The CDR3 loop is CASSHRDRYNEQFF. The CDR3, as DNA: TGTGCCAGCAGTCACCGGGACAGGTACAATGAGCAGTTCTTC.

This clone qualifies as medium-sized. The chain recombines TRBV18 with TRBJ2-3, with D possibly matching TRBD1 (5 bases). V lost 6 bases to trimming and J lost 1 base, with 17 bases between them. Germline V gene lookup returns CDR1 KGHSH and CDR2 LQKENI. CDR3 length: 16 residues. Here the CDR3 reads CASSRPTVRGTDTQYF. The CDR3 nucleotides read TGTGCCAGCTCGCGACCGACAGTTAGAGGCACAGATACGCAGTATTTT.

The genes are TRBV6-2 or TRBV6-3 and TRBJ2-1, with 7 positions matching TRBD1. Germline-derived CDR1 and CDR2 are MNHEY and SVGEGT. The CDR3 has 15 amino acids. The trim removed 6 bases at V and 1 base at J, leaving 6 bases unmatched. CDR3 protein: CASSEGQPSYNEQFF. The CDR3 region has the DNA TGTGCCAGCAGCGAGGGACAGCCGTCCTACAATGAGCAGTTCTTC.

The chain couples TRBV20-1 to TRBJ2-1; D ambiguous. This CDR3 spans 11 amino acids. CDR1 is DFQATT and CDR2 is SNEGSKA in the germline V gene (reference sequence). Between the trimmed V and J ends, which lost 0 bases and 4 bases, there was a span of 1 base. This CDR3 reads CSAREYNEQFF. DNA for the CDR3: TGCAGTGCTAGAGAATACAATGAGCAGTTCTTC.

Concerning this clone itself: Compared with germline, one end of the junction differs, possibly owing to a read error. The chain joins TRBV7-9 to TRBJ1-1; D remains unclear. The CDR3 runs 13 residues. Germline V gives CDR1 SEHNR, CDR2 FQNEAQ (reference sequence). The CDR3 is CAGSLDPGTEAFF. DNA of the CDR3: TGTGCCGGCAGCTTAGACCCGGGGACTGAAGCTTTCTTT.

This clone was recorded only once. This chain joins TRBV27 and TRBJ2-4; D tentatively fits TRBD1 or TRBD2 (5 bases each). The CDR3 is 14 amino acids. Per the germline V gene, CDR1 is MNHEY and CDR2 is SMNVEV (reference sequence). The V and J ends lost 1 base and 15 bases respectively, with 19 bases between them. The CDR3: CASSLYSVGQGVYF. The CDR3 DNA reads as TGTGCCAGCAGTTTATATTCAGTTGGGCAGGGAGTGTACTTC.

The gene calls are TRBV4-3 and TRBJ2-1; TRBD2 matches 10 bases. Germline values: CDR1 LGHNA, CDR2 YSLEER. CDR3 length equals 19 residues. Trimming cost V 1 base and J 8 bases; bases outside gene matches: 17. This CDR3 is CASSQAPASGGAVRDEQFF. The DNA for the CDR3 is TGCGCCAGCAGCCAAGCTCCCGCCAGCGGGGGGGCCGTTAGGGATGAGCAGTTCTTC.

The chain uses TRBV9 and TRBJ2-1, with 7 bases aligning to TRBD2. Per the germline V gene, CDR1 is SGDLS and CDR2 is YYNGEE. The junction had 6 bases not matched to a gene; V was cut back by 4 bases and J by 5 bases. This CDR3 region has 14 residues. Here the CDR3 DNA reads TGTGCCAGCAGCTACCAAACTAGCGACAATGAGCAGTTCTTC. Encoded protein: CASSYQTSDNEQFF.

The CDR3 loop is CASSQTRSPGYTF. DNA of the CDR3: TGCGCCAGCAGTCAAACCCGGTCGCCTGGCTACACCTTC. This chain connects TRBV23-1 to TRBJ1-2; no clear D. TRBV23-1 is flagged as an ORF with uncertain function. Trimming shortened V by 2 bases and J by 7 bases, and 11 bases separated the two germline ends. The CDR3 covers 13 residues.

V gene TRBV3-1 (or the pseudogene TRBV3-2) combines with J gene TRBJ1-2, with 10 bases lining up with TRBD1. CDR1 is LGHDT, CDR2 YNNKEL, per germline (reference sequence). The J segment lost 4 bases and the V segment lost 5 bases, leaving 4 bases of the junction unmatched. The CDR3 spans 14 residues. The CDR3 coding sequence is TGTGCCAGCAGCAAGGGACAGGGGTCCTATGGCTACACCTTC. This codes for CASSKGQGSYGYTF.

The chain is built from TRBV10-3 and TRBJ1-4; D not certain. V was pared by 2 bases and J by 4 bases, with 8 bases between. The CDR3 contains 14 residues. The germline V gene has CDR1 ENHRY and CDR2 SYGVKD. This CDR3 is CAISEGRSNEKLFF. The DNA for the CDR3 is TGTGCCATCAGTGAGGGACGGAGTAATGAAAAACTGTTTTTT.

The rearrangement uses TRBV3-1 (or the pseudogene TRBV3-2) and TRBJ2-3, with TRBD2 matching 8 bases. The germline CDR1 and CDR2 sequences are LGHDT and YNNKEL (reference sequence). The CDR3 totals 14 residues. The J segment lost 1 base and the V segment lost 4 bases, leaving 1 base of the junction unmatched. Here the CDR3 DNA reads TGTGCCAGCAGCCTTAGCGGGGGCACAGATACGCAGTATTTT. Its translation is CASSLSGGTDTQYF.

This clone was seen just once. V is TRBV28 and J is TRBJ1-6; no clear D. The CDR3 is 12 amino acids. With 5 bases removed from V and 7 bases from J, the gap between germline ends came to 6 bases. CDR1 and CDR2 from the germline V gene are MDHEN and SYDVKM. The CDR3 reads CASSLVNSPLHF. The CDR3, as DNA: TGTGCCAGCAGTCTTGTAAATTCACCCCTCCACTTT.

CDR3 region: CASSLDGPGNQPQHF. The CDR3 DNA reads TGTGCCAGTAGTCTTGACGGGCCAGGCAATCAGCCCCAGCATTTT. J is TRBJ1-5 and V is TRBV19, with D unresolved. Germline V gene lookup returns CDR1 LNHDA and CDR2 SQIVND (reference sequence). V gave up 5 bases and J gave up 2 bases, with 13 bases separating them. This CDR3 is 15 amino acids long.

This clone was detected only a few times. The chain is built from TRBV6-5 and TRBJ2-7; D is possibly TRBD2 (6 bases). V was trimmed by 0 bases and J by 6 bases, leaving 9 bases between them. The CDR3 runs to 13 residues. CDR1 and CDR2 (germline): MNHEY, SVGAGI. The CDR3 coding sequence is TGTGCCAGCAGTTACTCACGGGACTCCGAGCAGTACGTC. It translates to CASSYSRDSEQYV.

The V gene is TRBV4-3, the J gene TRBJ1-4; no firm D call. There are 13 residues in the CDR3. V was cut by 1 base and J by 5 bases, with 5 bases left in between. Germline V CDR1 and CDR2: LGHNA, YSLEER. The DNA of the CDR3 is TGCGCCAGCAGCCAAGTCGGGAATGAAAAACTGTTTTTT. As protein: CASSQVGNEKLFF.

The chain carries TRBV4-2 and TRBJ2-2, with no clear D. Trimming took 1 base from V and 0 from J, leaving 18 bases between them. This CDR3 has 19 amino acids. Germline V gene data show CDR1 as LGHNA and CDR2 as YNFKEQ. CDR3 DNA: TGTGCCAGCAGCCAAGTAGGATCCAGGCGTCAAGCGAACACCGGGGAGCTGTTTTTT. It yields the protein CASSQVGSRRQANTGELFF.

The V gene is TRBV11-3, the J gene TRBJ1-1, with a possible D match to TRBD1 (5 bases). Germline V gene sequence: CDR1 SGHNT, CDR2 YENEEA. The CDR3 length is 16 residues. V lost 4 bases and J 1 base, leaving 16 bases between the germline ends. For the CDR3, the DNA is TGTGCCAGCAGCTCGGGGGGACCAGGGCGGAACACTGAAGCTTTCTTT. Its protein product is CASSSGGPGRNTEAFF.

The chain couples TRBV5-1 to TRBJ2-1, with TRBD2 identical over 12 bases. The CDR3 covers 15 residues. Germline V gene lookup returns CDR1 SGHRS and CDR2 YFSETQ. V gave up 4 bases and J gave up 7 bases; unmatched junction bases: 6. CDR3 nucleotides: TGCGCCAGCAGCGCGGGGACTAGCGGGTCGAATGAGCAGTTCTTC. It specifies CASSAGTSGSNEQFF.

J is TRBJ1-5 and V is TRBV19; tentative D call: TRBD1 (5 bases). The CDR3 totals 14 residues. Germline V CDR1 and CDR2: LNHDA, SQIVND (reference sequence). V was trimmed by 3 bases and J by 7 bases, leaving 13 bases between them. In nucleotides, the CDR3 is TGTGCCAGTAGTATGGCAGGGAATGGACAGCCCCAGCATTTT. This sequence encodes CASSMAGNGQPQHF.